The entry below gives a single T cell receptor beta chain sequence along with its context. This entry belongs to a study of OX40 agonist ivuxolimab in advanced cancers. Overall study: Partial responses were observed in three patients, of whom one had hepatocellular carcinoma and two had cutaneous melanoma.

Germline CDR1 and CDR2: DFQATT and SNEGSKA (reference sequence). V was pared by 6 bases and J by 9 bases, with 9 bases between. The CDR3 has 10 amino acids. Assay used: immunoSEQ multiplex PCR; TCRdb lists only in-frame clones, some missing. The table shows over 60,000 clones, with roughly 94% occurring only once. Sample: CD4+ or CD8+ T cells sorted from blood, taken in a trial of the OX40 agonist ivuxolimab. The chain combines TRBV20-1 with TRBJ2-1; no definite D call. The TCR comes from an adult with an advanced solid tumor such as melanoma, head and neck, liver or kidney cancer. The CDR3 DNA reads as TGCAGTGCCCTCTTGGTTGAGCAGTTCTTC. Encoded protein: CSALLVEQFF.